The 19 T cell receptor beta chains listed next were all sequenced from one sample in a study of beta chain features in type 1 diabetes. Study-wide points: Shortening of TCRB CDR3s, moderate but significant, appeared in all four CD4+ subsets of Type 1 diabetes patients.

Antigens of these TCRs are unknown. All of the isolated RNA was reverse transcribed, so expressed TCRB transcripts were sequenced. Clones were read by immunoSEQ multiplex PCR, and TCRdb kept only the in-frame ones, dropping some. This sample carries 350,000 to 450,000 clones, roughly 12% of them seen once, and the ten largest clones take around 0.0099%. Material for sequencing was naive CD4+ T cells from blood. The receptor set was obtained from a woman aged 18-35 years with type 1 diabetes.

V gene TRBV30 combines with J gene TRBJ1-2; 12 bases are a match to TRBD1. Germline assignment: CDR1 GTSNPN and CDR2 SVGIG (reference sequence). V shed 0 bases, J shed 8 bases, and the junction held 10 bases outside the gene matches. The length of the CDR3 is 16 residues. The DNA for the CDR3 is TGTGCCTGGAGTGTCAAAGCGGGACAGGGGGCGAAGGGCTACACCTTC. This gives the protein CAWSVKAGQGAKGYTF.

This chain links TRBV2 with TRBJ2-1; 8 bases line up with TRBD2. The junction had 7 bases not matched to a gene; V was cut back by 6 bases and J by 3 bases. The germline V gene has CDR1 SNHLY and CDR2 FYNNEI. CDR3 length: 15 amino acids. The CDR3 loop reads CASRTRGGGYNEQFF. CDR3 coding DNA: TGTGCCAGCAGGACACGGGGGGGTGGCTACAATGAGCAGTTCTTC.

V is TRBV30 and J is TRBJ2-3; 8 positions agree with TRBD2. Trimming removed 0 bases from V and 4 bases from J; junction bases left unmatched: 6. Germline loops: CDR1 GTSNPN, CDR2 SVGIG (reference sequence). There are 15 residues in the CDR3. The CDR3 nucleotides are TGTGCCTGGAGTGTAGCGGGAGTAAGGTCAGATACGCAGTATTTT. Translation gives CAWSVAGVRSDTQYF.

This clone appeared a few times. V usage is TRBV4-3 and J usage is TRBJ1-2, with 8 bases fitting TRBD1. The germline CDR1 and CDR2 sequences are LGHNA and YSLEER. The CDR3 consists of 14 residues. Trimming took 7 bases from V and 5 from J; bases not matched to a gene: 9. This chain's CDR3 is CASNLRGQVYGYTF. DNA of the CDR3: TGCGCCAGCAACCTCAGGGGACAGGTTTATGGCTACACCTTC.

V usage is TRBV27 and J usage is TRBJ2-5; no firm D call. V lost 3 bases and J lost 2, with 7 bases in between. The germline V gene has CDR1 MNHEY and CDR2 SMNVEV (reference sequence). The CDR3 is made up of 13 amino acids. The CDR3 DNA reads as TGTGCCAGCAGTTTGGTCAGGCAAGAGACCCAGTACTTC. Its protein product is CASSLVRQETQYF.

This chain uses TRBV30 with TRBJ2-7, with TRBD2 matching 12 bases. V gave up 1 base and J gave up 5 bases; unmatched junction bases: 6. The CDR3 has 15 amino acids. CDR1 and CDR2 (germline): GTSNPN, SVGIG (reference sequence). The CDR3 sequence is CAWSGGLAGFNEQYF. As DNA, the CDR3 is TGTGCCTGGAGTGGCGGACTAGCGGGGTTTAACGAGCAGTACTTC.

This clone came up a few times. This sequence joins TRBV27 and TRBJ1-1, with 9 nucleotides matching TRBD1. Germline lookup yields CDR1 MNHEY and CDR2 SMNVEV (reference sequence). V lost 6 bases and J lost 1; bases outside the gene matches: 3. This CDR3 is built from 14 residues. CDR3 sequence: CASRKQGANTEAFF. The CDR3 bases are TGTGCCAGCAGAAAACAGGGGGCGAACACTGAAGCTTTCTTT.

The V and J genes are TRBV7-6 and TRBJ2-6; 8 bases line up with TRBD1. With 5 bases clipped from V and 0 bases from J, the junction kept 9 bases outside the gene matches. The germline CDR1 and CDR2 sequences are SGHVS and FNYEAQ. The CDR3 is 18 residues long. The CDR3 loop reads CASSPRTGTYSGANVLTF. Written as DNA, the CDR3 is TGTGCCAGCAGCCCCCGGACAGGGACTTACTCTGGGGCCAACGTCCTGACTTTC.

This clone has a handful of counts. The chain links TRBV20-1 to TRBJ1-1; D is uncertain. This CDR3 is built from 11 residues. Trimming removed 6 bases at V and 6 bases at J, with 11 bases between. CDR1 DFQATT and CDR2 SNEGSKA come from the germline V gene (reference sequence). CDR3 DNA: TGCAGTGCACCTGGTGAGGCTGAAGCTTTCTTT. Translated: CSAPGEAEAFF.

This clone was counted only a few times. The chain carries TRBV5-6 and TRBJ1-2; TRBD1 is a possible D gene (5 bases). CDR3 length: 13 amino acids. The ends were cut back, 0 bases at V and 8 bases at J, with 11 bases in the middle. From germline, CDR1 is SGHDT and CDR2 YYEEEE. CDR3 in amino acids: CASSLASGAGYTF. The CDR3 bases are TGTGCCAGCAGCTTGGCCTCTGGGGCGGGCTACACCTTC.

Only a few counts were recorded for this clone. The V and J genes are TRBV29-1 and TRBJ1-2; 10 nucleotides agree with TRBD1. The length of the CDR3 is 14 residues. The V segment lost 6 bases and the J segment 7 bases; nucleotides outside the gene matches: 11. Germline CDR1 reads SQVTM; CDR2 reads ANQGSEA. CDR3 amino acids: CSVAGRQGAVGYTF. As DNA, the CDR3 is TGCAGCGTAGCGGGACGACAGGGGGCGGTTGGCTACACCTTC.

This clone has only a few counts. In the same sample, other DNA sequences code for this CDR3. The chain recombines TRBV7-3 with TRBJ2-7; a possible D gene is TRBD2 (5 bases). There are 13 residues in the CDR3. Looked up from germline, CDR1 is SGHTA and CDR2 is FQGTGA. V lost 5 bases to trimming and J lost 3 bases, with 11 bases between them. The CDR3 loop reads CASSPSGSYEQYF. CDR3 in DNA: TGTGCCAGCAGCCCCAGCGGAAGCTACGAGCAGTACTTC.

The chain uses TRBV11-1 and TRBJ2-3; D unresolved. CDR3 size: 15 residues. The germline V gene encodes CDR1 SGHAT and CDR2 FQDESV (reference sequence). Deletions cut 5 bases from V and 0 bases from J, with 12 bases between. Written as DNA, the CDR3 is TGTGCCAGCAGCCCTAACCACCCAAGCACAGATACGCAGTATTTT. Translating gives CASSPNHPSTDTQYF.

This clone was counted between two and nine times. V gene TRBV28 combines with J gene TRBJ2-1, with 7 bases that match TRBD2. Germline V gives CDR1 MDHEN, CDR2 SYDVKM. The CDR3 extends over 14 amino acids. Trimming cost V 3 bases and J 6 bases; bases outside gene matches: 5. The CDR3 region is CASSFGGSSNEQFF. For the CDR3, the DNA is TGTGCCAGCAGTTTCGGGGGGAGCAGCAATGAGCAGTTCTTC.

The rearrangement joins TRBV28 to TRBJ2-7; 9 nucleotides agree with TRBD2. The junction had 9 bases not matched to a gene; V was cut back by 6 bases and J by 3 bases. The CDR3 loop spans 15 amino acids. Per germline, CDR1 MDHEN and CDR2 SYDVKM. The CDR3 nucleotides are TGTGCCAGCAGGGAGACTAGCGGAGGAAACTACGAGCAGTACTTC. It yields the protein CASRETSGGNYEQYF.

This clone has more than one count but fewer than ten. The chain couples TRBV19 to TRBJ2-7, with a weak D call TRBD1 (6 bases). V was pared by 4 bases and J by 5 bases, with 18 bases between. CDR1 LNHDA and CDR2 SQIVND come from the germline V gene (reference sequence). This CDR3 spans 15 amino acids. The DNA for the CDR3 is TGTGCCAGTAGTAACAATCCGACAGGTAGCCACGAGCAGTACTTC. Its translation is CASSNNPTGSHEQYF. The full variable domain, its missing parts supplied by reference TRBV19 and TRBJ2-7, is DGGITQSPKYLFRKEGQNVTLSCEQNLNHDAMYWYRQDPGQGLRLIYYSQIVNDFQKGDIAEGYSVSREKKESFPLTVTSAQKNPTAFYLCASSNNPTGSHEQYFGPGTRLTVT.

This clone was counted only a few times. The V and J genes are TRBV29-1 and TRBJ2-3; possibly TRBD1 for D (6 bases). The germline gives CDR1 SQVTM, CDR2 ANQGSEA. This CDR3 is 13 amino acids long. Trimming took 6 bases from V and 5 from J, leaving 15 bases between them. CDR3 nucleotides: TGCAGCGTCGCAGGGGTCCTCGGAGATACGCAGTATTTT. Residues: CSVAGVLGDTQYF.

This clone has a handful of counts. The genes are TRBV29-1 and TRBJ1-2; possible D gene TRBD1, 5 bases. The CDR3 is made up of 11 amino acids. Germline V lookup: CDR1 SQVTM, CDR2 ANQGSEA. CDR3 nucleotides: TGCGGCGGGGGAGGGGTAAACGGCTACACCTTC. It encodes CGGGGVNGYTF.

This clone was recorded a few times. The V call is TRBV4-2, the J call TRBJ2-3; D might be TRBD2 (6 bases). CDR3 length equals 15 residues. Trimming cost V 1 base and J 2 bases, with 10 bases left between them. CDR1 and CDR2 from the germline V gene are LGHNA and YNFKEQ. CDR3 in amino acids: CASSQAGAITDTQYF. The CDR3 bases are TGTGCCAGCAGCCAAGCGGGAGCTATCACAGATACGCAGTATTTT.